The 25 T cell receptor beta chains listed next were all sequenced from one sample in a study of cytomegalovirus exposure and HLA in healthy donors listed by TCRdb under 2017. The library relied on the immunoSEQ multiplex PCR assay. The multiplex PCR relied on a mix of 60 forward primers for TCR Vbeta segments and 13 reverse primers for TCR Jbeta segments. TCRdb retrieved this table from immuneACCESS and kept in-frame rearrangements only. Not all clones are present; in checked studies, unresolved V genes account for under half, and no reason is known for the remainder. The sample records fewer than 95,000 clones, roughly 60% of which are singletons. Jointly, the top ten make up roughly a fifth of the sample. The sequencing sample was made of PBMCs. The receptors originated from a woman between 45 and 60 years old in good health and CMV-seropositive.

This chain connects TRBV10-2 to TRBJ2-4, with 14 bases identical to TRBD2. Trimming removed 7 bases from V and 6 bases from J; junction bases left unmatched: 11. This CDR3 has 17 amino acids. CDR1 WSHSY and CDR2 SAAADI come from the germline V gene. CDR3 sequence reads: CASTEGLAGARGNIQYF. CDR3 coding DNA: TGCGCCAGCACCGAGGGACTAGCGGGGGCCAGAGGAAACATTCAGTACTTC.

A word on this clone: One end of the junction is discordant with germline, which a read error may explain. The rearrangement links TRBV5-1 to TRBJ2-5; no firm D call. Germline CDR1 reads SGHRS; CDR2 reads YFSETQ. This CDR3 contains 11 residues. This chain's CDR3 is CAGSSQETQYF. DNA of the CDR3: TGCGCCGGCAGCTCACAAGAGACCCAGTACTTC.

The CDR3 DNA is TGTGCCAGCAGCTTAGCCCCAGGGGGCGCGAACACCGGGGAGCTGTTTTTT. This sequence encodes CASSLAPGGANTGELFF. The chain combines TRBV7-2 with TRBJ2-2; 8 nucleotides match TRBD1. The germline CDR1 and CDR2 sequences are SGHTA and FQGNSA. V trimming: 0 bases; J trimming: 0 bases; junction bases outside the gene matches: 3. This CDR3 has 17 amino acids.

The CDR3 DNA sequence: TGTGCCAGCAGGGGCACTCAACAGGGATACGAGCAGTACTTC. Translating it yields CASRGTQQGYEQYF. The chain recombines TRBV2 with TRBJ2-5; a weak D match, TRBD1 (6 bases). The DNA end lines up better with TRBJ2-7; the J call may be wrong. Germline V gene data show CDR1 as SNHLY and CDR2 as FYNNEI. The CDR3 is 14 residues long.

This clone was found a few times. V usage is TRBV7-9 and J usage is TRBJ1-2; TRBD1 matches 9 bases. The CDR3 totals 14 residues. With V trimmed by 3 bases and J by 5 bases, 4 bases remained unmatched. Germline V lookup: CDR1 SEHNR, CDR2 FQNEAQ (reference sequence). The CDR3 region has the DNA TGTGCCAGCAGCTTGATAGGGACAGGGTATGGCTACACCTTC. Its translation: CASSLIGTGYGYTF.

The chain uses TRBV7-2 and TRBJ1-6; D might be TRBD1 (5 bases). The CDR3 covers 16 residues. CDR1 is SGHTA, CDR2 FQGNSA, per germline. V lost 5 bases and J 10 bases, leaving 21 bases between the germline ends. The DNA of the CDR3 is TGTGCCAGCAGCGCGAGAGGCGGGGGAAGTCAATCACCCCTCCACTTT. This translates into CASSARGGGSQSPLHF.

This chain joins TRBV9 and TRBJ2-1; 8 positions match TRBD1. V lost 3 bases and J lost 7; bases outside the gene matches: 0. This CDR3 has 12 amino acids. CDR1 is SGDLS, CDR2 YYNGEE, per germline. The CDR3 loop is CASSGQGNEQFF. The CDR3 DNA reads as TGTGCCAGCAGCGGACAGGGGAATGAGCAGTTCTTC. Supplemented by reference TRBV9 and TRBJ2-1, the full variable domain reads DSGVTQTPKHLITATGQRVTLRCSPRSGDLSVYWYQQSLDQGLQFLIQYYNGEERAKGNILERFSAQQFPDLHSELNLSSLELGDSALYFCASSGQGNEQFFGPGTRLTVL.

This chain uses TRBV6-5 with TRBJ2-7; 8 nucleotides line up with TRBD2. CDR1 MNHEY and CDR2 SVGAGI come from the germline V gene. This CDR3 has 15 residues. The V gene end was trimmed by 5 bases and the J gene end by 0 bases; junction bases not matched to a gene: 6. The CDR3 sequence: CASSAGGRPSYEQYF. CDR3 nucleotides: TGTGCCAGCAGTGCGGGGGGACGCCCCTCCTACGAGCAGTACTTC.

The rearrangement links TRBV18 to TRBJ2-7; 7 bases fit TRBD2. In germline, CDR1 is KGHSH, CDR2 LQKENI. Unmatched junction bases numbered 3, after V lost 0 bases and J lost 4 bases. The CDR3 covers 14 residues. For the CDR3, the DNA is TGTGCCAGCTCACCACCGTCCGGGGGGTACGAGCAGTACTTC. The encoded protein is CASSPPSGGYEQYF.

The V call is TRBV10-3, the J call TRBJ2-2; a possible D gene is TRBD1 (5 bases). V was trimmed by 0 bases and J by 5 bases, leaving 16 bases between them. The germline V gene has CDR1 ENHRY and CDR2 SYGVKD. CDR3 length: 17 amino acids. The DNA for the CDR3 is TGTGCCATCAGTGAGTCCGTCGCAGGGTTCGTAACCGGGGAGCTGTTTTTT. Translating gives CAISESVAGFVTGELFF.

CDR3 region: CASSLRSGGLYQPQHF. The CDR3, as DNA: TGTGCCAGCAGTTTAAGGTCAGGGGGGCTTTATCAGCCCCAGCATTTT. The chain employs TRBV28 and TRBJ1-5; TRBD1 agrees at 7 bases. With 2 bases clipped from V and 5 bases from J, the junction kept 9 bases outside the gene matches. This CDR3 has 16 amino acids. From germline, CDR1 is MDHEN and CDR2 SYDVKM.

This chain connects TRBV5-3 to TRBJ1-4; TRBD1 aligns across 7 bases. TRBV5-3 is an open reading frame whose function is uncertain. With V trimmed by 2 bases and J by 5 bases, 6 bases remained unmatched. This CDR3 contains 15 residues. This chain's CDR3 is CARSLDDRENEKLFF. The CDR3 nucleotides read TGTGCCAGAAGCTTAGATGACAGGGAGAATGAAAAACTGTTTTTT.

This clone was counted only a few times. This chain connects TRBV6-1 to TRBJ2-7, with TRBD2 as a possible D gene (5 bases). The V end was cut by 6 bases, the J end by 3 bases, with 12 bases between. This CDR3 has 13 amino acids. CDR1 and CDR2 from the germline V gene are MNHNS and SASEGT. The DNA of the CDR3 is TGTGCCAGCAGCGGAGGCTGGTACTACGAGCAGTACTTC. This translates into CASSGGWYYEQYF.

The chain employs TRBV5-1 and TRBJ1-6; TRBD1 might be the D (5 bases). This CDR3 has 13 amino acids. Trimming took 4 bases from V and 5 from J, leaving 7 bases between them. The germline V gene has CDR1 SGHRS and CDR2 YFSETQ. The CDR3 spells CASSPGDNSPLHF. The CDR3 DNA reads as TGCGCCAGCAGCCCGGGGGATAATTCACCCCTCCACTTT.

V and J are TRBV9 and TRBJ2-3, with 10 nucleotides matching TRBD2. This CDR3 is built from 13 residues. From germline, CDR1 is SGDLS and CDR2 YYNGEE. V shed 4 bases, J shed 6 bases, and the junction held 2 bases outside the gene matches. CDR3 loop: CASSPTSGDTQYF. The CDR3 nucleotides read TGTGCCAGCAGCCCGACTAGCGGGGATACGCAGTATTTT.

This clone was seen more than once but under ten times. The V call is TRBV6-5, the J call TRBJ2-2; D not certain. The V and J ends lost 4 bases and 4 bases respectively, with 16 bases between them. CDR3 size: 16 residues. The germline V gene has CDR1 MNHEY and CDR2 SVGAGI. The CDR3 protein is CASSSLGSLGTGELFF. CDR3 coding DNA: TGTGCCAGCAGTTCCCTGGGCTCCCTCGGCACCGGGGAGCTGTTTTTT.

This clone was seen only once. V gene TRBV27 combines with J gene TRBJ1-1; D not certain. From germline, CDR1 is MNHEY and CDR2 SMNVEV (reference sequence). The CDR3 consists of 13 residues. V was cut by 2 bases and J by 4 bases, with 8 bases left in between. The CDR3 protein is CASSLLQVTEAFF. The CDR3 nucleotides are TGTGCCAGCAGTTTACTCCAGGTCACTGAAGCTTTCTTT.

The chain joins TRBV6-6 to TRBJ2-7, with D unclear. Per germline, CDR1 MNHNY and CDR2 SVGAGI (reference sequence). The CDR3 covers 14 residues. Trimming took off 1 base at V and 0 bases at J, with 7 bases between the two ends. DNA for the CDR3: TGTGCCAGCAGTTACTTGGAGAACTCCTACGAGCAGTACTTC. It encodes CASSYLENSYEQYF.

The chain has TRBV7-9 and TRBJ1-6, with D perhaps TRBD1 (5 bases). Trimming shortened V by 8 bases and J by 3 bases, and 11 bases separated the two germline ends. Germline CDR1 SEHNR, CDR2 FQNEAQ (reference sequence). This CDR3 has 14 amino acids. CDR3 sequence reads: CASQGGGYNSPLHF. CDR3 sequence (DNA): TGTGCCAGCCAGGGTGGCGGCTATAATTCACCCCTCCACTTT. Combining the CDR3 with reference TRBV7-9 and TRBJ1-6 gives the whole variable domain DTGVSQNPRHKITKRGQNVTFRCDPISEHNRLYWYRQTLGQGPEFLTYFQNEAQLEKSRLLSDRFSAERPKGSFSTLEIQRTEQGDSAMYLCASQGGGYNSPLHFGNGTRLTVT.

This clone was observed a few times. The chain links TRBV2 to TRBJ1-1, with TRBD1 identical over 8 bases. From germline, CDR1 is SNHLY and CDR2 FYNNEI. With 6 bases clipped from V and 1 base from J, the junction kept 4 bases outside the gene matches. This CDR3 is built from 14 residues. The CDR3 DNA follows: TGTGCCAGCAGCGCTGGGACAGGGAACACTGAAGCTTTCTTT. Its protein is CASSAGTGNTEAFF. Full variable domain (remainder filled in from reference TRBV2 and TRBJ1-1): EPEVTQTPSHQVTQMGQEVILRCVPISNHLYFYWYRQILGQKVEFLVSFYNNEISEKSEIFDDQFSVERPDGSNFTLKIRSTKLEDSAMYFCASSAGTGNTEAFFGQGTRLTVV.

This clone was counted between two and nine times. The chain joins TRBV27 to TRBJ1-2; no definite D call. This CDR3 has 13 amino acids. V was clipped by 2 bases and J by 7 bases, with 11 bases between them. CDR1 is MNHEY and CDR2 is SMNVEV in the germline V gene (reference sequence). CDR3 region: CASSLSPSGGYTF. The CDR3 DNA is TGTGCCAGCAGTTTAAGCCCATCGGGTGGCTACACCTTC.

In this sample, this clone turned up a few times. CDR3 region: CASSVGQGQAEAFF. In DNA form, the CDR3 reads TGCGCCAGCAGCGTGGGACAGGGGCAAGCTGAAGCTTTCTTT. J is TRBJ1-1 and V is TRBV5-1; 10 bases map to TRBD1. The trim removed 4 bases at V and 6 bases at J, leaving 6 bases unmatched. CDR1 is SGHRS, CDR2 YFSETQ, per germline. The CDR3 runs 14 residues.

This clone came up a few times. J is TRBJ2-7 and V is TRBV5-1; D gene uncertain. V gave up 0 bases and J gave up 3 bases, with 10 bases separating them. The CDR3 is 14 amino acids. The germline CDR1 and CDR2 sequences are SGHRS and YFSETQ. The CDR3 sequence: CASSLESGSYEQYF. Written as DNA, the CDR3 is TGCGCCAGCAGCTTGGAGTCCGGTAGCTACGAGCAGTACTTC.

The rearrangement uses TRBV13 and TRBJ1-1; a weak D match, TRBD1 (6 bases). This CDR3 contains 13 residues. V gave up 5 bases and J gave up 5 bases, with 12 bases separating them. Germline lookup yields CDR1 PRHDT and CDR2 FYEKMQ (reference sequence). The CDR3 loop reads CASSANRETEAFF. The CDR3 coding sequence is TGTGCCAGCAGCGCGAACAGGGAAACTGAAGCTTTCTTT.

This clone was seen only a few times. This chain links TRBV7-2 with TRBJ1-2; 10 positions agree with TRBD1. This CDR3 is 16 amino acids long. The germline V gene has CDR1 SGHTA and CDR2 FQGNSA. The trim removed 1 base at V and 4 bases at J, leaving 6 bases unmatched. CDR3 residues: CASSLGGQGSAYGYTF. CDR3 DNA sequence: TGTGCCAGCAGCTTAGGGGGACAGGGGTCTGCCTATGGCTACACCTTC.